The T cell receptor beta chain under discussion was sequenced for a study of blood T cell repertoires in COVID-19. As for the study in general: Collection of acute and convalescent COVID-19 samples took place in the United States, Italy and Spain. The analysed material was cDNA or gDNA that came from T cells, B-cell-depleted T cells, or PBMCs.

The authors' processing: Amplification with reference gene primers provided the estimates of nucleated cell counts. Here immunoSEQ multiplex PCR was the method, and the copy in TCRdb shows in-frame clones only, minus some. V and J calls and clone size follow that table, whereas D and trimming were derived from the DNA. The table has fewer than 350,000 clones, roughly 85% seen once; the top ten hold just over 7%. Germline-derived CDR1 and CDR2 are WNHNN and SYGVQD (reference sequence). V was cut by 1 base and J by 6 bases, with 18 bases left in between. This CDR3 is built from 16 residues. Sequencing used peripheral blood. The chain uses TRBV10-1 and TRBJ1-1; D is perhaps TRBD1 (6 bases). This receptor was taken from a human donor in a cohort sampled during active COVID-19. The CDR3 sequence is CASSEFRDRRLAEAFF. The CDR3 DNA reads TGCGCCAGCAGTGAGTTCCGAGACAGGAGGCTGGCTGAAGCTTTCTTT.